This T cell receptor beta chain derives from a study of blood T cell repertoires in COVID-19. Study-wide context: COVID-19 samples collected from the United States, Italy and Spain covered acute and convalescent phases. In each case, the material was cDNA or gDNA derived from T cells, B-cell-depleted T cells, or PBMCs.

Germline V lookup: CDR1 SGDLS, CDR2 YYNGEE. The V segment lost 7 bases and the J segment 0 bases; nucleotides outside the gene matches: 13. The CDR3 consists of 17 residues. Assay: immunoSEQ multiplex PCR; the TCRdb copy retains only in-frame clones and omits some. The sample includes 110,000 to 150,000 clones, 88% of them seen just once. The receptor comes from a woman in her 50s with acute or convalescent COVID-19. The sample consisted of peripheral blood. The chain joins TRBV9 to TRBJ1-1, with 9 positions matching TRBD1. In DNA form, the CDR3 reads TGTGCCAGCTCGCCCCGGGACAGGGAGGTTTTGAACACTGAAGCTTTCTTT. Its translation is CASSPRDREVLNTEAFF.